Given below is one T cell receptor beta chain in context. This record belongs to a study of blood T cell repertoires in COVID-19. Study details: From T cells, B-cell-depleted T cells, or PBMCs came the material, which was cDNA or gDNA.

Living in 24 US areas, the participants were between roughly 18 and 95 years of age. Germline loops: CDR1 SQVTM, CDR2 ANQGSEA. The V segment lost 3 bases and the J segment 5 bases; nucleotides outside the gene matches: 7. This CDR3 has 15 residues. The method was immunoSEQ multiplex PCR; TCRdb's version includes in-frame clones alone and lacks a portion of them. This table has approximately 390,000 clones, approximately 86% appearing once. The rearrangement uses TRBV29-1 and TRBJ2-5, with TRBD1 matching over 12 bases. Sequences were obtained from PBMCs or T cells enriched from blood (not recorded which). This TCR came from a woman in her thirties or forties with acute COVID-19. The CDR3 spells CSVEPRDRGPETQYF. The CDR3 DNA is TGCAGCGTTGAGCCCCGGGACAGGGGGCCTGAGACCCAGTACTTC.